The next 8 T cell receptor beta chains were all read from a single sample in a study of cytomegalovirus exposure and HLA in healthy donors. In the PCR, 60 Vbeta and 13 Jbeta primers were used. Assay used: immunoSEQ multiplex PCR; TCRdb lists only in-frame clones, some missing. The repertoire holds 150,000 to 200,000 clones, 60% to 80% seen once, with around 3.2% in the top ten. Sequenced material: PBMCs. These receptors originate from a female donor in good health and CMV-seronegative.

This sequence joins TRBV28 and TRBJ2-7; D is ambiguous. Deletions cut 5 bases from V and 0 bases from J, with 8 bases between. Germline loops: CDR1 MDHEN, CDR2 SYDVKM. The CDR3 runs 13 residues. This chain's CDR3 is CASSPTDSYEQYF. The CDR3, as DNA: TGTGCCAGCAGTCCAACAGACTCCTACGAGCAGTACTTC. The full variable domain, with the rest looked up from reference TRBV28 and TRBJ2-7, is DVKVTQSSRYLVKRTGEKVFLECVQDMDHENMFWYRQDPGLGLRLIYFSYDVKMKEKGDIPEGYSVSREKKERFSLILESASTNQTSMYLCASSPTDSYEQYFGPGTRLTVT.

J is TRBJ2-1 and V is TRBV5-1, with 7 bases identical to TRBD2. The V gene's germline CDR1 is SGHRS and CDR2 YFSETQ. V dropped 5 bases and J dropped 4; count of bases not matched to a gene: 18. CDR3 length: 18 amino acids. The DNA for the CDR3 is TGCGCCAGCAGTTCTAGAGGACTACCGAAGGGAGGGTACAATGAGCAGTTCTTC. It yields the protein CASSSRGLPKGGYNEQFF.

This clone was found a few times. The gene calls are TRBV7-3 and TRBJ2-3, with D perhaps matching TRBD2 (5 bases). The V end lost 5 bases, the J end lost 3 bases, and 18 bases lay between the germline ends. Germline-derived CDR1 and CDR2 are SGHTA and FQGTGA. The CDR3 is 16 amino acids. The CDR3 DNA reads TGTGCCAGCAGCCCCGAGGGATTCCTAGGGACAGATACGCAGTATTTT. Amino acid sequence: CASSPEGFLGTDTQYF.

J is TRBJ2-2 and V is TRBV11-1; no clear D. V was clipped by 2 bases and J by 1 base, with 2 bases between them. Germline loops: CDR1 SGHAT, CDR2 FQDESV (reference sequence). CDR3 length: 13 amino acids. DNA for the CDR3: TGTGCCAGCAGCTTACAGAACACCGGGGAGCTGTTTTTT. It is translated as CASSLQNTGELFF.

This clone was seen once. V and J are TRBV5-4 and TRBJ1-1; D not resolved. This CDR3 has 14 residues. CDR1 and CDR2 from the germline V gene are SGHNT and YYREEE (reference sequence). Trimming left V 9 bases short and J 2 bases short, with 17 bases between. CDR3 DNA sequence: TGTGCCACCAAGCCCCGAGACTATAACACTGAAGCTTTCTTT. Its translation: CATKPRDYNTEAFF. The full variable domain, in which reference TRBV5-4 and TRBJ1-1 provide the parts outside the CDR3, is ETGVTQSPTHLIKTRGQQVTLRCSSQSGHNTVSWYQQALGQGPQFIFQYYREEENGRGNFPPRFSGLQFPNYSSELNVNALELDDSALYLCATKPRDYNTEAFFGQGTRLTVV.

This sequence joins TRBV6-1 and TRBJ1-2; no definite D call. With 7 bases removed from V and 3 bases from J, the gap between germline ends came to 18 bases. Germline V lookup: CDR1 MNHNS, CDR2 SASEGT. The CDR3 runs to 15 residues. CDR3: CASTTRGGSYYGYTF. The CDR3 DNA reads TGTGCCAGCACCACGAGAGGTGGCAGCTACTATGGCTACACCTTC.

Only one count was recorded for this clone. The chain joins TRBV27 to TRBJ2-5; D is possibly TRBD2 (6 bases). Germline assignment: CDR1 MNHEY and CDR2 SMNVEV (reference sequence). This CDR3 is built from 12 residues. V shed 5 bases and J shed 5 bases, with 9 bases lying between them. The CDR3 sequence: CASSQSGETQYF. For the CDR3, the DNA is TGTGCCAGCAGTCAAAGCGGGGAGACCCAGTACTTC.

The chain recombines TRBV30 with TRBJ1-1, with 7 nucleotides matching TRBD1. This CDR3 comprises 13 residues. Trimming took 5 bases from V and 5 from J; bases not matched to a gene: 8. Germline V gives CDR1 GTSNPN, CDR2 SVGIG (reference sequence). The CDR3 DNA follows: TGTGCCTGGGGACAGGATCGGGGAACTGAAGCTTTCTTT. Its translation: CAWGQDRGTEAFF.